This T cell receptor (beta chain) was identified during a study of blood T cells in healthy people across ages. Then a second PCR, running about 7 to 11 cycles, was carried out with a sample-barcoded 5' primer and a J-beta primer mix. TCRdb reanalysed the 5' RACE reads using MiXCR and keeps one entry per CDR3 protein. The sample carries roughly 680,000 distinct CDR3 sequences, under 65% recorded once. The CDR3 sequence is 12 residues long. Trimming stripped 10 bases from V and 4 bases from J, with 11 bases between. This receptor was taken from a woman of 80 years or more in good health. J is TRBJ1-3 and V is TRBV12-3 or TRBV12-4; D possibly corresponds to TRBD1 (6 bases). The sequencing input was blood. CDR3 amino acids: CATRGYGNTIYF. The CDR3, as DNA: TGTGCCACCAGGGGTTACGGAAACACCATATATTTT.